This TCR beta chain was documented in a study of OX40 agonist ivuxolimab in advanced cancers. Findings and caveats of the study: Among expanded peripheral T cells, antigen specificity went undetermined.

Assay used: immunoSEQ multiplex PCR; TCRdb lists only in-frame clones, some missing. The sample has roughly 58,000 clones; roughly 87% are singletons. There are a few counts of this clone. Its antigen is not identified. CDR3 length: 12 residues. Germline V gene data show CDR1 as GTSNPN and CDR2 as SVGIG (reference sequence). The ends were cut back, 4 bases at V and 5 bases at J, with 11 bases in the middle. The receptor's source is an adult with an advanced solid tumor such as melanoma, head and neck, liver or kidney cancer. This specimen consisted of CD4+ or CD8+ T cells sorted from blood, obtained in a trial of the OX40 agonist ivuxolimab. The chain joins TRBV30 to TRBJ1-1, with D hard to call. The DNA of the CDR3 is TGTGCCTGGACCAAGAGCAGGACTGAAGCTTTCTTT. Residues: CAWTKSRTEAFF.